This paragraph covers one T cell receptor beta chain sequence. The sample is drawn from a study of cytomegalovirus exposure and HLA in healthy donors. From germline, CDR1 is LNHNV and CDR2 YYDKDF (reference sequence). The CDR3 runs 17 residues. V lost 1 base and J lost 2, with 18 bases in between. Sequencing was performed with immunoSEQ multiplex PCR; in TCRdb, only in-frame clones are kept and a portion is missing. The sample includes around 150,000 clones, about nine tenths of them seen just once. The V gene is TRBV15, the J gene TRBJ2-7; D perhaps matches TRBD2 (6 bases). Sequenced material: PBMCs. The TCR comes from a man aged 18 to 35 in good health and CMV-seropositive. CDR3 in amino acids: CATSRVTHGTDTYEQYF. The CDR3, as DNA: TGTGCCACCAGCAGAGTAACCCACGGGACTGATACCTACGAGCAGTACTTC.